This TCR beta chain was observed in a study of shared clonotypes between healthy human individuals. Study-wide findings and caveats: Memory subsets had estimated richness that was generally smaller than that of naive subsets.

Notes on this clone: Its antigen is not known.

In replicate PCRs of sorted subsets, around 0.2 ug DNA, some 28,000 T cell genomes, was used. The data were produced by immunoSEQ multiplex PCR, yet TCRdb's version contains in-frame clones alone and is incomplete. Of about 700,000 clones listed, 92% were seen once; the top ten hold roughly 22%. Terminally differentiated effector memory CD45RA+ cells were excluded by CCR7 positive selection of CD45RO-negative cells. All donors qualified as healthy HIV-negative adults and had experienced no recent acute infections or vaccinations. All participating donors were Caucasian adults from Nashville, Tennessee. Germline V CDR1 and CDR2: SGHAT, FQNNGV. This CDR3 has 18 amino acids. Trimming shortened V by 0 bases and J by 0 bases, and 16 bases separated the two germline ends.

This receptor was taken from a man aged 25 to 40 in good health. The chain carries TRBV11-2 and TRBJ2-3; D possibly corresponds to TRBD1 (5 bases). Source material: naive CD8+ T cells sorted from blood. This CDR3 is CASSLDLRQGGSTDTQYF. The CDR3 nucleotides read TGTGCCAGCAGCTTAGATCTTAGGCAGGGTGGTAGCACAGATACGCAGTATTTT.